This entry lists 17 T cell receptor beta chains sequenced from one sample in a study of T cell changes during pregnancy in multiple sclerosis. Profiled with immunoSEQ multiplex PCR; TCRdb holds only in-frame clones, not every one. The sample holds roughly 38,000 clones, roughly 85% seen once. The sample in question was CD4+ T cells from peripheral blood mononuclear cells, obtained before pregnancy. The receptors were gathered from a female donor with multiple sclerosis, enrolled in a pregnancy study.

J is TRBJ1-1 and V is TRBV2; maybe TRBD1 (6 bases). With 6 bases removed from V and 1 base from J, the gap between germline ends came to 9 bases. Looked up from germline, CDR1 is SNHLY and CDR2 is FYNNEI. This CDR3 has 13 residues. CDR3 sequence (DNA): TGTGCCAGCAGATGGGACAAGAACACTGAAGCTTTCTTT. It yields the protein CASRWDKNTEAFF.

This clone was picked up one time. This chain connects TRBV5-1 to TRBJ2-5; D is uncertain. The J call may not be correct, given that the DNA end is closer to TRBJ2-7. CDR1 and CDR2 from the germline V gene are SGHRS and YFSETQ. The CDR3 runs 14 residues. The DNA of the CDR3 is TGCGCCAGCAGCTTGGCTCCGACAACCTACGAGCAGTACTTC. It codes for CASSLAPTTYEQYF.

This clone was found once. In DNA, the CDR3 is TGTGCCTGGACCCGGGACTTTGAGCAGTTCTTC. It translates to CAWTRDFEQFF. J is TRBJ2-1 and V is TRBV30, with D tentatively TRBD2 (6 bases). Trimming removed 4 bases at V and 9 bases at J, with 10 bases between. The CDR3 loop spans 11 amino acids. CDR1 and CDR2 (germline): GTSNPN, SVGIG (reference sequence).

This clone showed up just a few times. The chain links TRBV5-6 to TRBJ2-7; 7 positions agree with TRBD2. Germline CDR1 and CDR2: SGHDT and YYEEEE. The CDR3 length is 17 residues. Unmatched junction bases numbered 13, after V lost 4 bases and J lost 0 bases. Written as DNA, the CDR3 is TGTGCCAGCAGCCCTCCTCTGCCCGGGGGGAGCTCCTACGAGCAGTACTTC. Translation: CASSPPLPGGSSYEQYF. Filled out from reference TRBV5-6 and TRBJ2-7, the complete variable domain reads DAGVTQSPTHLIKTRGQQVTLRCSPKSGHDTVSWYQQALGQGPQFIFQYYEEEERQRGNFPDRFSGHQFPNYSSELNVNALLLGDSALYLCASSPPLPGGSSYEQYFGPGTRLTVT.

The V gene is TRBV9, the J gene TRBJ1-2; possible D gene TRBD1, 5 bases. This CDR3 is 15 amino acids long. Germline V gene data show CDR1 as SGDLS and CDR2 as YYNGEE. V lost 2 bases and J 2 bases, leaving 13 bases between the germline ends. CDR3: CASSVHGGKNYGYTF. The DNA for the CDR3 is TGTGCCAGCAGCGTTCACGGGGGGAAAAACTATGGCTACACCTTC.

The chain combines TRBV10-2 with TRBJ2-7, with D perhaps matching TRBD2 (5 bases). Trimming removed 8 bases at V and 6 bases at J, with 17 bases between. The germline V gene has CDR1 WSHSY and CDR2 SAAADI. The CDR3 runs to 13 residues. The CDR3 here is CASVPRVLSEQYF. CDR3 bases: TGCGCCAGCGTCCCGCGGGTATTGAGCGAGCAGTACTTC.

This clone was observed a handful of times. This chain uses TRBV6-1 with TRBJ1-1; 7 nucleotides agree with TRBD1. The length of the CDR3 is 13 residues. V was pared by 6 bases and J by 1 base, with 2 bases of the junction left unmatched. From germline, CDR1 is MNHNS and CDR2 SASEGT. CDR3 coding DNA: TGTGCCAGCAGGAGACAGGGGAACACTGAAGCTTTCTTT. Its protein is CASRRQGNTEAFF.

The chain is built from TRBV7-8 and TRBJ2-7; 9 positions match TRBD2. With 1 base clipped from V and 3 bases from J, the junction kept 4 bases outside the gene matches. The CDR3 is made up of 15 amino acids. Germline V gene lookup returns CDR1 SGHVS and CDR2 FQNEAQ. The CDR3: CASSLGAGGVYEQYF. The CDR3 nucleotides read TGTGCCAGCAGCTTAGGAGCGGGAGGTGTCTACGAGCAGTACTTC.

CDR3 protein: CASSLRQGGYEQYF. CDR3 nucleotides: TGTGCCAGCAGTTTAAGACAGGGGGGCTACGAGCAGTACTTC. The chain couples TRBV28 to TRBJ2-7; TRBD1 agrees at 9 bases. The V segment lost 2 bases and the J segment 3 bases; nucleotides outside the gene matches: 2. This CDR3 has 14 amino acids. Germline loops: CDR1 MDHEN, CDR2 SYDVKM.

This clone occurred a few times. The V gene is TRBV11-2, the J gene TRBJ1-1; D gene ambiguous. The V end was cut by 1 base, the J end by 3 bases, with 6 bases between. Germline V CDR1 and CDR2: SGHAT, FQNNGV. The CDR3 extends over 13 amino acids. This chain's CDR3 is CASSLVRDTEAFF. In DNA form, the CDR3 reads TGTGCCAGCAGCTTAGTTCGGGACACTGAAGCTTTCTTT.

The chain combines TRBV29-1 with TRBJ2-7; 9 bases map to TRBD2. CDR1 and CDR2 from the germline V gene are SQVTM and ANQGSEA. The CDR3 contains 13 residues. Trimming cost V 4 bases and J 2 bases; bases outside gene matches: 3. CDR3 nucleotides: TGCAGCGTTGTGACTAGCGGACCCTACGAGCAGTACTTC. It is translated as CSVVTSGPYEQYF.

V is TRBV27 and J is TRBJ2-1; 13 positions agree with TRBD2. Germline V CDR1 and CDR2: MNHEY, SMNVEV (reference sequence). The CDR3 extends over 16 amino acids. With 4 bases clipped from V and 8 bases from J, the junction kept 8 bases outside the gene matches. The DNA for the CDR3 is TGTGCCAGCAGTTCCCGACTAGCGGGAGGCCCCCATGAGCAGTTCTTC. It translates to CASSSRLAGGPHEQFF.

As regards this clone: This CDR3 is also generated by other DNA sequences in the sample. This chain connects TRBV5-1 to TRBJ2-2; TRBD1 might be the D (5 bases). Germline V CDR1 and CDR2: SGHRS, YFSETQ. V was shortened by 1 base and J by 2 bases, with 9 bases between the two germline ends. This CDR3 comprises 15 residues. CDR3 residues: CASSLRQGNTGELFF. As DNA, the CDR3 is TGCGCCAGCAGCTTGAGGCAGGGTAACACCGGGGAGCTGTTTTTT.

The chain recombines TRBV2 with TRBJ2-1, with 8 bases aligning to TRBD2. The germline CDR1 and CDR2 sequences are SNHLY and FYNNEI. The CDR3 spans 16 residues. V lost 6 bases and J lost 8; bases outside the gene matches: 15. The CDR3 sequence is CASRRRGSGKVDEQFF. CDR3 coding DNA: TGTGCCAGCAGACGTCGGGGTAGCGGGAAGGTCGATGAGCAGTTCTTC.

This clone was observed a handful of times. This chain uses TRBV10-3 with TRBJ2-1, with TRBD2 matching 13 bases. The ends lost 3 bases at V and 6 bases at J; junction bases unmatched: 2. Germline V gives CDR1 ENHRY, CDR2 SYGVKD. This CDR3 region has 15 residues. The CDR3 DNA follows: TGTGCCATCAGTGAAGGGACTAGCGGGATCAATGAGCAGTTCTTC. Its translation: CAISEGTSGINEQFF.

The chain couples TRBV6-1 to TRBJ1-2, with 7 bases lining up with TRBD1. Trimming removed 4 bases from V and 5 bases from J; junction bases left unmatched: 7. The V gene's germline CDR1 is MNHNS and CDR2 SASEGT. This CDR3 comprises 14 residues. CDR3: CASSAQGKGYGYTF. In nucleotides, the CDR3 is TGTGCCAGCAGTGCACAGGGGAAAGGATATGGCTACACCTTC.

The V gene is TRBV5-1, the J gene TRBJ2-7; 13 positions agree with TRBD2. Trimming cost V 0 bases and J 4 bases; bases outside gene matches: 4. CDR1 is SGHRS and CDR2 is YFSETQ in the germline V gene. This CDR3 has 16 amino acids. For the CDR3, the DNA is TGCGCCAGCAGCTTGGCCGGGACTAGCGGGAAGTACGAGCAGTACTTC. Protein product: CASSLAGTSGKYEQYF.